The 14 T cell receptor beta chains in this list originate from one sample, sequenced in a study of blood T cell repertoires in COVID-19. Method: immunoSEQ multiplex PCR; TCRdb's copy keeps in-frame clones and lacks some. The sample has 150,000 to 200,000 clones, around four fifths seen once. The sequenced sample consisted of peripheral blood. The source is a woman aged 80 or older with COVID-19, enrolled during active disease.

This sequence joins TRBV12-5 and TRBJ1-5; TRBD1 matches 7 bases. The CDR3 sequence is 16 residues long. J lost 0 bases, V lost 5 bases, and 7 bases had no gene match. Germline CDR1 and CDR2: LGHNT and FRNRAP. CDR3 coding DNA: TGTGCTAGTGGTCCCGAGACAGGGAGTAGCAATCAGCCCCAGCATTTT. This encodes CASGPETGSSNQPQHF.

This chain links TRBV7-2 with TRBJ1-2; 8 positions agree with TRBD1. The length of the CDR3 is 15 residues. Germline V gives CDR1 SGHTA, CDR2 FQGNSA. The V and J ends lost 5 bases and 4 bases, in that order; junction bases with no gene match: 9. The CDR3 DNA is TGTGCCAGCAGCACCCGCCGACAGGGGAGCTATGGCTACACCTTC. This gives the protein CASSTRRQGSYGYTF.

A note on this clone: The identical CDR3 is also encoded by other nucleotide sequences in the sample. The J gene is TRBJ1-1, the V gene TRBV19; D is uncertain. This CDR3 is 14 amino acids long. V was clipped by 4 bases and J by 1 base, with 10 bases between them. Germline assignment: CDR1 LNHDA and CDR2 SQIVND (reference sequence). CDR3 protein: CASSSFRGNTEAFF. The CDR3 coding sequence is TGTGCCAGTAGTAGCTTTCGGGGGAACACTGAAGCTTTCTTT.

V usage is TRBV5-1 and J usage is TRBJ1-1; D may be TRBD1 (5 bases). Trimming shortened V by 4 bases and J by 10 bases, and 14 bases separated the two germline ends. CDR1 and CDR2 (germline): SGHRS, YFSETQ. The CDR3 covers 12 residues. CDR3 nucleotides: TGCGCCAGCAGCGAGGACACCCGGAGAGCTTTCTTT. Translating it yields CASSEDTRRAFF.

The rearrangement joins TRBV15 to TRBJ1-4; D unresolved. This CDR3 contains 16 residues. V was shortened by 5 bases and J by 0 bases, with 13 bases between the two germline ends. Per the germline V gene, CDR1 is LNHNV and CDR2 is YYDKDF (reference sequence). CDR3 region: CATSPVLPATNEKLFF. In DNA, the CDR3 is TGTGCCACCAGCCCCGTACTCCCGGCAACTAATGAAAAACTGTTTTTT.

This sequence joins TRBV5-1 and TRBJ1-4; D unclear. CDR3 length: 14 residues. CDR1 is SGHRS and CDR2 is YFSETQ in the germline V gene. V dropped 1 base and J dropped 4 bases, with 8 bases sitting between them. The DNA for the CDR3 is TGCGCCAGCAGCTTGTTGGCGGGTAATGAAAAACTGTTTTTT. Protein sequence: CASSLLAGNEKLFF.

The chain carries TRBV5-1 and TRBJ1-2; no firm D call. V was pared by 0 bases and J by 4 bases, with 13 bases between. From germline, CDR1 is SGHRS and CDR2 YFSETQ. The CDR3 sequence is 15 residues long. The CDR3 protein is CASSLGGGKAYGYTF. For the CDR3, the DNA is TGCGCCAGCAGCTTGGGAGGCGGCAAGGCCTATGGCTACACCTTC. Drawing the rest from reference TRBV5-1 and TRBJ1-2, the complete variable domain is KAGVTQTPRYLIKTRGQQVTLSCSPISGHRSVSWYQQTPGQGLQFLFEYFSETQRNKGNFPGRFSGRQFSNSRSEMNVSTLELGDSALYLCASSLGGGKAYGYTFGSGTRLTVV.

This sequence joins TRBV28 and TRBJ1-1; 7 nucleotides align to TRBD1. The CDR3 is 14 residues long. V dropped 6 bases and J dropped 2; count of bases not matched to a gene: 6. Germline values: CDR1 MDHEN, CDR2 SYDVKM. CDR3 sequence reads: CASRIGTANTEAFF. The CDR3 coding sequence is TGTGCCAGCAGGATAGGGACAGCTAACACTGAAGCTTTCTTT.

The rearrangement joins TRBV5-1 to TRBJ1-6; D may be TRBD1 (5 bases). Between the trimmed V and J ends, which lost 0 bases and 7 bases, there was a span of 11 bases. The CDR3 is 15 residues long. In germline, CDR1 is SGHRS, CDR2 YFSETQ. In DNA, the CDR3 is TGCGCCAGCAGCTTGGACAGGACGGAGAATTCACCCCTCCACTTT. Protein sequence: CASSLDRTENSPLHF.

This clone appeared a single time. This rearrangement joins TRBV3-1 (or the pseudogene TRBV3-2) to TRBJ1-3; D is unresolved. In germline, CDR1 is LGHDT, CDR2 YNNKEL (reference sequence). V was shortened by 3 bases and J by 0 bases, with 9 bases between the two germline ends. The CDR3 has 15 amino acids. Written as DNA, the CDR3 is TGTGCCAGCAGCCACTCCTCGGGCTCTGGAAACACCATATATTTT. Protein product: CASSHSSGSGNTIYF.

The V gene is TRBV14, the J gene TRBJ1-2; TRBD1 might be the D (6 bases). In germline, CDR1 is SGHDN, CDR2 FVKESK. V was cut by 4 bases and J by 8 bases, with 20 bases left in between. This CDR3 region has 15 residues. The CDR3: CASSPMGAESGGYTF. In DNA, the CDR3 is TGTGCCAGCAGCCCTATGGGGGCCGAGAGTGGCGGCTACACCTTC.

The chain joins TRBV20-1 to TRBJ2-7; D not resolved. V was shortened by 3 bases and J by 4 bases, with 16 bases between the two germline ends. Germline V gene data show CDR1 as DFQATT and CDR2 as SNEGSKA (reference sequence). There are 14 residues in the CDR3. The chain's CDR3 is CSASNPLQTYEQYF. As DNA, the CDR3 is TGCAGTGCTAGTAACCCCCTCCAAACTTACGAGCAGTACTTC.

The CDR3 sequence: CASSFGGGRRVTEAFF. The CDR3 DNA reads as TGTGCCAGCAGCTTTGGCGGGGGGCGGCGCGTCACTGAAGCTTTCTTT. The chain carries TRBV5-4 and TRBJ1-1; TRBD1 might be the D (6 bases). Germline V lookup: CDR1 SGHNT, CDR2 YYREEE (reference sequence). The CDR3 contains 16 residues. V dropped 2 bases and J dropped 4 bases, with 18 bases sitting between them.

CDR3 amino acids: CASSSGGGYEQYF. In nucleotides, the CDR3 is TGTGCCAGTTCTAGCGGGGGGGGATACGAGCAGTACTTC. The J gene is TRBJ2-7, the V gene TRBV19, with 12 positions matching TRBD2. CDR3 length: 13 amino acids. The V and J ends lost 8 bases and 4 bases, in that order; junction bases with no gene match: 3. The germline CDR1 and CDR2 sequences are LNHDA and SQIVND (reference sequence). The full variable domain, completed using reference TRBV19 and TRBJ2-7, is DGGITQSPKYLFRKEGQNVTLSCEQNLNHDAMYWYRQDPGQGLRLIYYSQIVNDFQKGDIAEGYSVSREKKESFPLTVTSAQKNPTAFYLCASSSGGGYEQYFGPGTRLTVT.